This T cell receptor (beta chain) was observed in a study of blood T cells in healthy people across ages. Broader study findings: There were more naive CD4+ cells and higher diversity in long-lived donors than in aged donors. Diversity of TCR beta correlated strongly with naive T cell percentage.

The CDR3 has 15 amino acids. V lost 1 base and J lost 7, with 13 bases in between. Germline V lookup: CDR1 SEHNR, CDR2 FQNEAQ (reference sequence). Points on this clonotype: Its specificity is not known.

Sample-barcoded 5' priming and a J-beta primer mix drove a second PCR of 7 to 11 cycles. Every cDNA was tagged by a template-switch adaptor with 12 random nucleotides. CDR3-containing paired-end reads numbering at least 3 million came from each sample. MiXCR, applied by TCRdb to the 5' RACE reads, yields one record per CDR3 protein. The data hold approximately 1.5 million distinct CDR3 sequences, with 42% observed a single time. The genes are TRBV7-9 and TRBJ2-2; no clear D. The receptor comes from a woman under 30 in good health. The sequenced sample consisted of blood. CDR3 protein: CASSLVRGGGGELFF. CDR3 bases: TGTGCCAGCAGCTTAGTTCGAGGTGGCGGCGGGGAGCTGTTTTTT. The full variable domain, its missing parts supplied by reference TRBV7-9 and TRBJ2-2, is DTGVSQNPRHKITKRGQNVTFRCDPISEHNRLYWYRQTLGQGPEFLTYFQNEAQLEKSRLLSDRFSAERPKGSFSTLEIQRTEQGDSAMYLCASSLVRGGGGELFFGEGSRLTVL.